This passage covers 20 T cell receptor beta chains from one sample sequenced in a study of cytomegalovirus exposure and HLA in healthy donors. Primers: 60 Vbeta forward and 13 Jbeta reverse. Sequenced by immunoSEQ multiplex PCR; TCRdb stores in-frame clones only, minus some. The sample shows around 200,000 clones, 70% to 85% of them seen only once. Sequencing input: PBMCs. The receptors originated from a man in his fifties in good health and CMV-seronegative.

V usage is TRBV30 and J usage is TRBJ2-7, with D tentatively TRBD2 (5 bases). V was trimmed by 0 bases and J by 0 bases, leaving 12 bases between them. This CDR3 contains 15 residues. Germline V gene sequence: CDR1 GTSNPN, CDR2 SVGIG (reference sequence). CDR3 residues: CAWSVLGMSSYEQYF. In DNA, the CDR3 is TGTGCCTGGAGTGTACTCGGGATGAGCTCCTACGAGCAGTACTTC. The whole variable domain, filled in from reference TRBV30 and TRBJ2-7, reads SQTIHQWPATLVQPVGSPLSLECTVEGTSNPNLYWYRQAAGRGLQLLFYSVGIGQISSEVPQNLSASRPQDRQFILSSKKLLLSDSGFYLCAWSVLGMSSYEQYFGPGTRLTVT.

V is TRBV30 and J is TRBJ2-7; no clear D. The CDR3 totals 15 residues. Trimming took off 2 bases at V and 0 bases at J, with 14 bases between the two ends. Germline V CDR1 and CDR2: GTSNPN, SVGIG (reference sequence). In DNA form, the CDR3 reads TGTGCCTGGAGTACCGACTGGCGGAGCTCCTACGAGCAGTACTTC. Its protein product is CAWSTDWRSSYEQYF. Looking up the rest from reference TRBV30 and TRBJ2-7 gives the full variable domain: SQTIHQWPATLVQPVGSPLSLECTVEGTSNPNLYWYRQAAGRGLQLLFYSVGIGQISSEVPQNLSASRPQDRQFILSSKKLLLSDSGFYLCAWSTDWRSSYEQYFGPGTRLTVT.

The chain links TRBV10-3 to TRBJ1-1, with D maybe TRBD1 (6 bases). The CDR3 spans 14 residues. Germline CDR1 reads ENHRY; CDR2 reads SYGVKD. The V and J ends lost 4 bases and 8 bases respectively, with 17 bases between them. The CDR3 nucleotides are TGTGCCATCAGTGGGCGGACAGCCAGCCAAGAAGCTTTCTTT. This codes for CAISGRTASQEAFF.

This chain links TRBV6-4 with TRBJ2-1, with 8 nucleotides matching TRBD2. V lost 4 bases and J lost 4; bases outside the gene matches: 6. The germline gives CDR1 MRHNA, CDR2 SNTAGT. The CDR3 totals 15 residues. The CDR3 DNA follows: TGTGCCAGCAGTGGCGTCAGCGGGAGATACAATGAGCAGTTCTTC. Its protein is CASSGVSGRYNEQFF.

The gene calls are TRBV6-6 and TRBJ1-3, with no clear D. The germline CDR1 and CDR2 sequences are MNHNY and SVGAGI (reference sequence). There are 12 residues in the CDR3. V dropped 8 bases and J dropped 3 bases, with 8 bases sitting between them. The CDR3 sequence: CASRSDGNTIYF. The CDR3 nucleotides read TGTGCCAGCCGATCAGATGGAAACACCATATATTTT.

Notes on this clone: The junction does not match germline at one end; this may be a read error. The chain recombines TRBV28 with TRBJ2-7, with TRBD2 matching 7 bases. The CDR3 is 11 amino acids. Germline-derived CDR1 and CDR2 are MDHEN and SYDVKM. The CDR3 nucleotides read TGTGCCAGCAGATTAAGCGGGACGGTTAGCTTC. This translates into CASRLSGTVSF.

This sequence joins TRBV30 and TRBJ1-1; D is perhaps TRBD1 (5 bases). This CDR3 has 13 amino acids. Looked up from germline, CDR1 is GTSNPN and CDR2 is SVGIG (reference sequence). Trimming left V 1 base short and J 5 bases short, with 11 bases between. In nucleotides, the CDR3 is TGTGCCTGGAGTGGGCGGGGGGTGACTGAAGCTTTCTTT. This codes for CAWSGRGVTEAFF.

The CDR3 loop reads CASSFLGLASTDTQYF. For the CDR3, the DNA is TGTGCCAGCAGCTTCCTAGGACTAGCTAGCACAGATACGCAGTATTTT. The rearrangement joins TRBV7-8 to TRBJ2-3; TRBD2 aligns across 8 bases. Germline CDR1 SGHVS, CDR2 FQNEAQ. The CDR3 contains 16 residues. V was clipped by 3 bases and J by 0 bases; unmatched bases: 5. The full variable domain, rest sourced from reference TRBV7-8 and TRBJ2-3, is GAGVSQSPRYKVAKRGQDVALRCDPISGHVSLFWYQQALGQGPEFLTYFQNEAQLDKSGLPSDRFFAERPEGSVSTLKIQRTQQEDSAVYLCASSFLGLASTDTQYFGPGTRLTVL.

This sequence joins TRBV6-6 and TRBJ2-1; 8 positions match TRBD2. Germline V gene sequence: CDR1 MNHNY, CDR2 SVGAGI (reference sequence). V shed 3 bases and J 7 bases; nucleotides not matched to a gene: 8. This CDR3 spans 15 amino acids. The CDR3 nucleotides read TGTGCCAGCAGTTATTCAGTTAGCGGGACTAATGAGCAGTTCTTC. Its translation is CASSYSVSGTNEQFF.

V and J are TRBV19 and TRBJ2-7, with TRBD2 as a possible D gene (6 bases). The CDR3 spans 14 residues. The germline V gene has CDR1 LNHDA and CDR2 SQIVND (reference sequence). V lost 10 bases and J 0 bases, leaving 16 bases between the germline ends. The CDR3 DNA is TGTGCCATTTCACCTACTAGCTCCTCCTACGAGCAGTACTTC. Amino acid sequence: CAISPTSSSYEQYF.

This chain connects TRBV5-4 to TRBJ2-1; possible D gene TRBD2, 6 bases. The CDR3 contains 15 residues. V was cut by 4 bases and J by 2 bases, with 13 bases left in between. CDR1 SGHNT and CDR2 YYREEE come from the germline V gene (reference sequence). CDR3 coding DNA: TGTGCCAGCAGCCTCGGAGGGACCCCCTACAATGAGCAGTTCTTC. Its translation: CASSLGGTPYNEQFF.

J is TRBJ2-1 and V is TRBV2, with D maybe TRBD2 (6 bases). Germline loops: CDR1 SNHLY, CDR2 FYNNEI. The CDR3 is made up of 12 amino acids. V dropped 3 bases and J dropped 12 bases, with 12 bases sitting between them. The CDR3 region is CASSERDPTQFF. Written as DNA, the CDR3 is TGTGCCAGCAGTGAGCGGGACCCTACGCAGTTCTTC. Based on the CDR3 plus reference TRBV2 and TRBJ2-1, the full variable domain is EPEVTQTPSHQVTQMGQEVILRCVPISNHLYFYWYRQILGQKVEFLVSFYNNEISEKSEIFDDQFSVERPDGSNFTLKIRSTKLEDSAMYFCASSERDPTQFFGPGTRLTVL.

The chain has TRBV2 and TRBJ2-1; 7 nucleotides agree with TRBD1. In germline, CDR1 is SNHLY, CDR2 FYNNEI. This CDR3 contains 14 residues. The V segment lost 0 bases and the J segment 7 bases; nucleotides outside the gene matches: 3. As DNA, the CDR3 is TGTGCCAGCAGTGAAGCGAGGGGGCAGAATGAGCAGTTCTTC. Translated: CASSEARGQNEQFF.

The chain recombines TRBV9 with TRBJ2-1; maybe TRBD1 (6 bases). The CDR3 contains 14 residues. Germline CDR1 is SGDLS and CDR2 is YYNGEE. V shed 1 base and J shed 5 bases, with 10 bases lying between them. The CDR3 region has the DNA TGTGCCAGCAGCGTAAGGGGGAAAGACAATGAGCAGTTCTTC. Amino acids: CASSVRGKDNEQFF.

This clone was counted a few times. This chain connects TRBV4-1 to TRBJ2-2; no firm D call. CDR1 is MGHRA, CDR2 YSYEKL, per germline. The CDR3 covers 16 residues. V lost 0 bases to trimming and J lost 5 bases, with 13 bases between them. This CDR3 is CASSQEVNIGTGELFF. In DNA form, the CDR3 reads TGCGCCAGCAGCCAAGAAGTGAACATCGGGACCGGGGAGCTGTTTTTT.

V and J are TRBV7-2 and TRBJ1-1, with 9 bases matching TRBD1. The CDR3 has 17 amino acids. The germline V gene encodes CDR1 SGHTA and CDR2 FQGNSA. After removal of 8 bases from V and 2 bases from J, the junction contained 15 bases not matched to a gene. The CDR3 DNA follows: TGTGCCAGCCTATTAACCGGGACAGGGTTTTCTAACACTGAAGCTTTCTTT. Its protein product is CASLLTGTGFSNTEAFF.

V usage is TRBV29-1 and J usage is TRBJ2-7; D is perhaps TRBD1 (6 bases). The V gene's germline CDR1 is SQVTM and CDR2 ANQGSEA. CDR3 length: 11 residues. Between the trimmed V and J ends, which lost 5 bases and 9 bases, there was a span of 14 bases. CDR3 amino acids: CSVFRDTMQYF. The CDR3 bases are TGCAGCGTTTTCCGGGACACAATGCAGTACTTC.

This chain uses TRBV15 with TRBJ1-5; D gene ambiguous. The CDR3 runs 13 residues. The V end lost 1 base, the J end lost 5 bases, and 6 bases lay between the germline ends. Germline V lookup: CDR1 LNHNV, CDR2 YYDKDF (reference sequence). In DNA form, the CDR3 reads TGTGCCACCAGCAGAGGTCAGGATCAGCCCCAGCATTTT. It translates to CATSRGQDQPQHF.

The CDR3 loop is CASSSPPQAYEQYF. The CDR3 coding sequence is TGTGCCAGCAGTTCCCCTCCCCAGGCCTACGAGCAGTACTTC. This chain joins TRBV28 and TRBJ2-7; D uncertain. The CDR3 runs to 14 residues. Germline assignment: CDR1 MDHEN and CDR2 SYDVKM. Trimming left V 4 bases short and J 2 bases short, with 12 bases between.

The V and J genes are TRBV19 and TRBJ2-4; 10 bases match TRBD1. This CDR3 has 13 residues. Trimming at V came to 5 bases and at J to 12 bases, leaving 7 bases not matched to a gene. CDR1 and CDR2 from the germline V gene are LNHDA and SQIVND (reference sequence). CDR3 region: CASSGRQGAAQYF. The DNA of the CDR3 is TGTGCCAGTAGTGGCCGACAGGGGGCAGCTCAGTACTTC.